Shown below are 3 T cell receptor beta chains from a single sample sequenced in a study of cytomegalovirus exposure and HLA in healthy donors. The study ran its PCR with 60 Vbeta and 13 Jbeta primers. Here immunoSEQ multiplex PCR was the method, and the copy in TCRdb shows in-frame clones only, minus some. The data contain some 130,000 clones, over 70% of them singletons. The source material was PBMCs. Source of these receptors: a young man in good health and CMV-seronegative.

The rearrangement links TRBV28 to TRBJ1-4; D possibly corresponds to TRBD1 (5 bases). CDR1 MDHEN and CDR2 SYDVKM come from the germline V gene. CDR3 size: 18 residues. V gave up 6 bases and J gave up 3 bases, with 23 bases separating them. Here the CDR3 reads CASRGRQRVTSANEKLFF. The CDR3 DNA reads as TGTGCCAGCAGGGGCAGACAGAGAGTCACTTCGGCTAATGAAAAACTGTTTTTT. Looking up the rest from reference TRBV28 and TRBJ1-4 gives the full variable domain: DVKVTQSSRYLVKRTGEKVFLECVQDMDHENMFWYRQDPGLGLRLIYFSYDVKMKEKGDIPEGYSVSREKKERFSLILESASTNQTSMYLCASRGRQRVTSANEKLFFGSGTQLSVL.

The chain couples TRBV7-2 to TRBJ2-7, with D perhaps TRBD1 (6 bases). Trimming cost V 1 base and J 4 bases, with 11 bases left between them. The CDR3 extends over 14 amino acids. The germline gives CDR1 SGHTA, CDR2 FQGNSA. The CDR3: CASSLEQGRYEQYF. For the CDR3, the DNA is TGTGCCAGCAGCTTAGAACAGGGTCGTTACGAGCAGTACTTC.

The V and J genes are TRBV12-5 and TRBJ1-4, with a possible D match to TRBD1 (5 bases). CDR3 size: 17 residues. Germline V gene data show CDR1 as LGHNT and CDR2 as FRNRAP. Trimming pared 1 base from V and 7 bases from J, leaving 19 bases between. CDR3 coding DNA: TGTGCTAGTGGTTTGGCCCCCTTCAGGGTCGCAGGTGAAAAACTGTTTTTT. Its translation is CASGLAPFRVAGEKLFF.